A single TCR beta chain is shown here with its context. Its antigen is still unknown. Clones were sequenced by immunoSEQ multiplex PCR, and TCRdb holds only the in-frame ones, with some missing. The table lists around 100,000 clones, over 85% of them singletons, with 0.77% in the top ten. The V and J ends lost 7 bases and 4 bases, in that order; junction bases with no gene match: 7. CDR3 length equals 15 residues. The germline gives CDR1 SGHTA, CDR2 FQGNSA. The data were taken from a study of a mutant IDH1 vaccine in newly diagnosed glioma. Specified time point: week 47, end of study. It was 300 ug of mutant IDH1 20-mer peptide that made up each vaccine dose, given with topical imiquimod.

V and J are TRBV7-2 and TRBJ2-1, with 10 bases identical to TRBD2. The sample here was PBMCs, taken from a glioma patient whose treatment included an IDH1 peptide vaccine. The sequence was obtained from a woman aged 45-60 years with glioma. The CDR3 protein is CASTQAGGPYNEQFF. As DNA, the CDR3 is TGTGCCAGCACCCAAGCGGGAGGGCCTTACAATGAGCAGTTCTTC.